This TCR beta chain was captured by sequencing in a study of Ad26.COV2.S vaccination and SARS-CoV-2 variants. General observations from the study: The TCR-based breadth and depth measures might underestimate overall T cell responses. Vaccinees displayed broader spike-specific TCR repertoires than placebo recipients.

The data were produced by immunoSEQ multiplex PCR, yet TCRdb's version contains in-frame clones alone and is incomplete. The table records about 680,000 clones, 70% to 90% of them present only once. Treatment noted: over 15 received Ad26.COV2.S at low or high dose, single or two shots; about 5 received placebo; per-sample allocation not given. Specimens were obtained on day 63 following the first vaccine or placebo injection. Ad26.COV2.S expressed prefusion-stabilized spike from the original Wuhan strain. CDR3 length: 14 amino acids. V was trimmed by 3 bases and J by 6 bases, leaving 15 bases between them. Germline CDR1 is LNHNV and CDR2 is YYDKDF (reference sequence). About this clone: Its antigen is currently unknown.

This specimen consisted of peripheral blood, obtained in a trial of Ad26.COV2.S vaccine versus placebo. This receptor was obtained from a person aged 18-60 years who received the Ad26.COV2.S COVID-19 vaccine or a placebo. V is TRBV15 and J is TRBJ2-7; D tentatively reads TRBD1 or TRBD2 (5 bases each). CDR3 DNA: TGTGCCACCAGCAGCCCCGCCCTGGGGGTCGAGCAGTACTTC. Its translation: CATSSPALGVEQYF.